This T cell receptor beta chain was identified in a study of cytomegalovirus exposure and HLA in healthy donors. Study findings and constraints: Among TCR beta chains, those listed as cytomegalovirus-associated numbered under 200.

To note about this clone: Its cognate antigen is unknown.

Germline V gives CDR1 SQVTM, CDR2 ANQGSEA. This CDR3 region has 11 residues. V shed 3 bases, J shed 15 bases, and the junction held 7 bases outside the gene matches. PCR involved 60 Vbeta and 13 Jbeta primers. The data were produced by immunoSEQ multiplex PCR, yet TCRdb's version contains in-frame clones alone and is incomplete. The sample carries some 140,000 clones, around 80% recorded once. This rearrangement joins TRBV29-1 to TRBJ2-1; TRBD1 matches 8 bases. Sequencing input: PBMCs. The receptor comes from a man aged 25-40 years in good health. The CDR3 sequence is CSVDRQGFAFF. For the CDR3, the DNA is TGCAGCGTTGACCGACAGGGGTTTGCGTTCTTC.